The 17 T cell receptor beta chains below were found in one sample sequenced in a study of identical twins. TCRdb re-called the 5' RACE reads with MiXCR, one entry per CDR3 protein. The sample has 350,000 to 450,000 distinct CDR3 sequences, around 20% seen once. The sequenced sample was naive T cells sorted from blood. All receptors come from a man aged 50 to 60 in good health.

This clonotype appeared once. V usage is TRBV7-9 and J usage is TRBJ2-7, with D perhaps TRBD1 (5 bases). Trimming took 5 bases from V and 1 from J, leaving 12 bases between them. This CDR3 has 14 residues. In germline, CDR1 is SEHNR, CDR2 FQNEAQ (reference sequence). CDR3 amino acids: CASSTYTGSYEQYF. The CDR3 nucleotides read TGTGCCAGCAGCACCTATACAGGTTCCTACGAGCAGTACTTC.

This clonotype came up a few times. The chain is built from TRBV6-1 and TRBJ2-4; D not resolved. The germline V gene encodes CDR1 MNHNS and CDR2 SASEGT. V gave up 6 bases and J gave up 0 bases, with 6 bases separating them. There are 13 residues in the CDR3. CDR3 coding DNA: TGTGCCAGCAGACAACTAGCCAAAAACATTCAGTACTTC. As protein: CASRQLAKNIQYF.

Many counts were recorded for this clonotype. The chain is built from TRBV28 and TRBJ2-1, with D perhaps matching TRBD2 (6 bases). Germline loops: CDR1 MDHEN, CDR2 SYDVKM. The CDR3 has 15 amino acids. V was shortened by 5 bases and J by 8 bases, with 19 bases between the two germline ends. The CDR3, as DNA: TGTGCCAGCAGTCCCCGCGGTAGCGGAATCGATGAGCAGTTCTTC. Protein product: CASSPRGSGIDEQFF.

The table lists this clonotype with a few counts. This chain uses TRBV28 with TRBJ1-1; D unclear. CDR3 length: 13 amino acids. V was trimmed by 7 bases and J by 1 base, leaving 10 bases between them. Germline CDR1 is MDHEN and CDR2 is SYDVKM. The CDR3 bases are TGTGCCAGCACCTCCCTCGAGAACACTGAAGCTTTCTTT. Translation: CASTSLENTEAFF.

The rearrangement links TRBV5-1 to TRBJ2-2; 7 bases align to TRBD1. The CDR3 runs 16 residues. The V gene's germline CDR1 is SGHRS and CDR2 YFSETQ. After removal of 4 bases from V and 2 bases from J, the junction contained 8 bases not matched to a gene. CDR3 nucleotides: TGCGCCAGCAGCCTCCGACAGGGCTCAAACACCGGGGAGCTGTTTTTT. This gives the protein CASSLRQGSNTGELFF. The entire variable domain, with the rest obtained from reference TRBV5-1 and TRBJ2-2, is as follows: KAGVTQTPRYLIKTRGQQVTLSCSPISGHRSVSWYQQTPGQGLQFLFEYFSETQRNKGNFPGRFSGRQFSNSRSEMNVSTLELGDSALYLCASSLRQGSNTGELFFGEGSRLTVL.

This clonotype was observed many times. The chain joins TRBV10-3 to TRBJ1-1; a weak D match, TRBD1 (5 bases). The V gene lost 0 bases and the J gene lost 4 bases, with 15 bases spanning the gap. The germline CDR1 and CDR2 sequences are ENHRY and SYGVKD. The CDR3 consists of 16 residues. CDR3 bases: TGTGCCATCAGTGAGTCTACCGGGGCCAGGAGCACTGAAGCTTTCTTT. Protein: CAISESTGARSTEAFF.

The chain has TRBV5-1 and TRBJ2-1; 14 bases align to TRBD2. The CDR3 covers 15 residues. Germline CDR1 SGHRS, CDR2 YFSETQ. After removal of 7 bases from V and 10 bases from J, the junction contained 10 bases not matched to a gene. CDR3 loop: CASASGTSGGEEQFF. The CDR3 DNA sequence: TGCGCCAGCGCATCCGGGACTAGCGGGGGAGAAGAGCAGTTCTTC.

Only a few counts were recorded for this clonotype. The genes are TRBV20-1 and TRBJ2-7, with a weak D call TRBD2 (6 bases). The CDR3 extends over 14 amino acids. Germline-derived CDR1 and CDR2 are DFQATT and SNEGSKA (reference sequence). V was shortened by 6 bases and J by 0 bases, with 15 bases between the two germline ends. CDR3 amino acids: CSASLARSSYEQYF. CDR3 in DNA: TGCAGTGCCAGCCTAGCGAGGAGCTCCTACGAGCAGTACTTC.

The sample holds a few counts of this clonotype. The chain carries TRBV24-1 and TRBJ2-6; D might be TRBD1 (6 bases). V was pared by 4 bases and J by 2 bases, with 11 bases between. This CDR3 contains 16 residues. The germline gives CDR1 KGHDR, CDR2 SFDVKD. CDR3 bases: TGTGCCACCAGTGACCGTAACAGGGCTGGGGCCAACGTCCTGACTTTC. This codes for CATSDRNRAGANVLTF.

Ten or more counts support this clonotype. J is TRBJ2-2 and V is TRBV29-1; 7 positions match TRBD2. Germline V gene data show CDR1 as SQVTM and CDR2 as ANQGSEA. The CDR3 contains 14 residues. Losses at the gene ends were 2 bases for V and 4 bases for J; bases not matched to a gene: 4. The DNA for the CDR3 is TGCAGCGTTGAAATATCTAGCGGCACCGGGGAGCTGTTTTTT. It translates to CSVEISSGTGELFF.

CDR3: CASSQDMTGGYEQYF. In DNA form, the CDR3 reads TGTGCCAGCAGCCAGGACATGACAGGGGGCTACGAGCAGTACTTC. The gene calls are TRBV4-2 and TRBJ2-7, with 9 positions matching TRBD1. The CDR3 consists of 15 residues. The germline gives CDR1 LGHNA, CDR2 YNFKEQ. The V segment lost 3 bases and the J segment 3 bases; nucleotides outside the gene matches: 6.

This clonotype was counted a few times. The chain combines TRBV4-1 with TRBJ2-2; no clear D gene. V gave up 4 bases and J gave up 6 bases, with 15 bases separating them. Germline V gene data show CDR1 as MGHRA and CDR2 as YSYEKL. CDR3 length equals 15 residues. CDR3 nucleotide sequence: TGCGCCAGCAGCCCTCGAGGTGACGGTTCCGGGGAGCTGTTTTTT. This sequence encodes CASSPRGDGSGELFF.

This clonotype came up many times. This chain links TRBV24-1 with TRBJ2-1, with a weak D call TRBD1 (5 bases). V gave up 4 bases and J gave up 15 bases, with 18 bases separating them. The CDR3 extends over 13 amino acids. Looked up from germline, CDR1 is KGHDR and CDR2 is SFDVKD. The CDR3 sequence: CATSDQGPRGAFF. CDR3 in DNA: TGTGCCACCAGTGACCAGGGCCCCCGTGGGGCGTTCTTC.

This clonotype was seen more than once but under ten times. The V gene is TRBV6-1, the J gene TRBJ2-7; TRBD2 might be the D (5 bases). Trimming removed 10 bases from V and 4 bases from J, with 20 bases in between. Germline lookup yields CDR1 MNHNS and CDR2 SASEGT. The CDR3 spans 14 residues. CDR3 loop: CATKMWGASYEQYF. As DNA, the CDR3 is TGTGCCACCAAAATGTGGGGAGCGTCGTACGAGCAGTACTTC.

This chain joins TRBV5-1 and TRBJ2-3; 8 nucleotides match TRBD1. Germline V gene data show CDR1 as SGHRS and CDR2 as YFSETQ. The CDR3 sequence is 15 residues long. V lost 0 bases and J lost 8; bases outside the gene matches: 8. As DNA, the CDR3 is TGCGCCAGCAGCTTGGTGGCAGGGGGCAGGCGTACGCAGTATTTT. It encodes CASSLVAGGRRTQYF.

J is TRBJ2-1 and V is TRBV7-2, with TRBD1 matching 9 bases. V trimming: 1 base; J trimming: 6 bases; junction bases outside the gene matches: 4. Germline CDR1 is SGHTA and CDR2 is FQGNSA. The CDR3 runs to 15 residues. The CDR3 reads CASSLVGTGPNEQFF. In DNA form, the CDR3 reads TGTGCCAGCAGCTTAGTGGGGACAGGGCCCAATGAGCAGTTCTTC.

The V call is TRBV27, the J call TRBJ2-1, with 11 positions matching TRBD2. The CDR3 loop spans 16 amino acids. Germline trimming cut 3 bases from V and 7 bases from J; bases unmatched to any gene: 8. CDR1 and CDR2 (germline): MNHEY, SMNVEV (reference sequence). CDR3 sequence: CASSFRFSGGANEQFF. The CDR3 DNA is TGTGCCAGCAGTTTTAGGTTTAGCGGGGGGGCAAATGAGCAGTTCTTC.